The clone carrying this TCR beta chain was seen a handful of times. Sequencing on ten immunoSEQ deep assay plates was performed for unsorted PBMC DNA. The method was immunoSEQ multiplex PCR; TCRdb's version includes in-frame clones alone and lacks a portion of them. The repertoire consists of fewer than 650,000 clones, with around 77% occurring once and the leading ten covering around 12%. This record belongs to a study of shared clonotypes between healthy human individuals. The CDR3 loop spans 14 amino acids. With 7 bases clipped from V and 6 bases from J, the junction kept 12 bases outside the gene matches. The V gene's germline CDR1 is MNHNS and CDR2 SASEGT.

The origin of this receptor is a woman between 35 and 50 years old in good health. Some clones in this sample may be carry-over from other donors' samples. The sequenced sample was PBMCs. The chain couples TRBV6-1 to TRBJ2-7; TRBD1 aligns across 7 bases. CDR3 sequence (DNA): TGTGCCAGCAATACCGGGACAGATATCTCCGAGCAGTACTTC. Protein: CASNTGTDISEQYF.